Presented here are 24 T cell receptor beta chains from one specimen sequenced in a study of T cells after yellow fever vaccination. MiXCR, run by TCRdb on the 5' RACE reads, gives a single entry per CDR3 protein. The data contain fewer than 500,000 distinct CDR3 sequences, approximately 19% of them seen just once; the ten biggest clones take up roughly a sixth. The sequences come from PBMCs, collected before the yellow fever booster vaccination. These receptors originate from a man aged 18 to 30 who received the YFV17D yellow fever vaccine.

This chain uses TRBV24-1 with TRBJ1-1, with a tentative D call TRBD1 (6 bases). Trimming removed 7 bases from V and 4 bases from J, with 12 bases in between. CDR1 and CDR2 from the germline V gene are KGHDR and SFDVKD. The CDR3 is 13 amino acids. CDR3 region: CATRPGGGTEAFF. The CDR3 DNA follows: TGTGCCACCAGACCCGGAGGGGGCACTGAAGCTTTCTTT.

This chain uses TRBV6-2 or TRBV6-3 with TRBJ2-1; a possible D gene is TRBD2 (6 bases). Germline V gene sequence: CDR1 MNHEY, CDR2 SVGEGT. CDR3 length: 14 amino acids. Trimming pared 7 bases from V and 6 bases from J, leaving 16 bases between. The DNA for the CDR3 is TGTGCCAGCATCTGGTCGGGAGCGCTCAATGAGCAGTTCTTC. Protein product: CASIWSGALNEQFF.

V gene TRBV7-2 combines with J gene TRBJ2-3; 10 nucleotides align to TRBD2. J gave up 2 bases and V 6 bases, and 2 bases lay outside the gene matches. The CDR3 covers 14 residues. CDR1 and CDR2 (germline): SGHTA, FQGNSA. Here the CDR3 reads CASRGLANTDTQYF. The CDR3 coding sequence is TGTGCCAGCAGGGGACTAGCGAACACAGATACGCAGTATTTT.

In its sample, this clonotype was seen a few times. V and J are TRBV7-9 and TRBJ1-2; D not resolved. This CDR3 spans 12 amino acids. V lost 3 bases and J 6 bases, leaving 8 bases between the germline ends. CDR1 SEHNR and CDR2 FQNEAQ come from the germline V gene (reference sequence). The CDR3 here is CASSFGDDGYTF. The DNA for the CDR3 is TGTGCCAGCAGCTTTGGGGATGATGGCTACACCTTC.

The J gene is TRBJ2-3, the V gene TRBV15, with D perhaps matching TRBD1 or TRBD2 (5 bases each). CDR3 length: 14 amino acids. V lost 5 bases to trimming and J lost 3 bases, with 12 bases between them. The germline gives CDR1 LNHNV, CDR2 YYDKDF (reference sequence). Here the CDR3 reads CATSWDHRTDTQYF. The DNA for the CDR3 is TGTGCCACCAGCTGGGACCATCGTACAGATACGCAGTATTTT.

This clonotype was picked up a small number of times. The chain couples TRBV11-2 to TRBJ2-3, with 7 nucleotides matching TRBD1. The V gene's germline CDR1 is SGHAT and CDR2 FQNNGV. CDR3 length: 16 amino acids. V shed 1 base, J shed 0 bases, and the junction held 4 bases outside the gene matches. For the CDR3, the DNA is TGTGCCAGCAGCTTAGGCATGGGACAGAGCACAGATACGCAGTATTTT. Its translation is CASSLGMGQSTDTQYF.

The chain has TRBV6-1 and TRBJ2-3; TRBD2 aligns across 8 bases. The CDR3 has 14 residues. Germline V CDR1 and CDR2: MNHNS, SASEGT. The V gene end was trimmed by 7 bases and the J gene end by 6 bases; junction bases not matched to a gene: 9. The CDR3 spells CASKSGGDTDTQYF. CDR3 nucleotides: TGTGCCAGCAAATCCGGGGGGGACACGGATACGCAGTATTTT.

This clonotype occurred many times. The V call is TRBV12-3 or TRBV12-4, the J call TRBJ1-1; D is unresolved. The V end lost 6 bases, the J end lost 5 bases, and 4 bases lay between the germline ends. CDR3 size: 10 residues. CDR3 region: CASSRTEAFF. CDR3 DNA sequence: TGTGCCAGCAGCCGTACTGAAGCTTTCTTT.

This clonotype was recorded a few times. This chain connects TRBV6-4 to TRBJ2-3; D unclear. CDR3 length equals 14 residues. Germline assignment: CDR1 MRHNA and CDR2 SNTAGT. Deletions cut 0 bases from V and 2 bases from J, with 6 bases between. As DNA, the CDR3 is TGTGCCAGCAGTGACTCGAGGTACACAGATACGCAGTATTTT. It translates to CASSDSRYTDTQYF.

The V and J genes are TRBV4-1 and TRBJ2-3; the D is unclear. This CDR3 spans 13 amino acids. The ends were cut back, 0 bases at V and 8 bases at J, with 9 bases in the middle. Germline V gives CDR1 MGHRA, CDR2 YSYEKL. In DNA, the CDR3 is TGCGCCAGCAGCCAAGATGTCCCAGGTACGCAGTATTTT. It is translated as CASSQDVPGTQYF.

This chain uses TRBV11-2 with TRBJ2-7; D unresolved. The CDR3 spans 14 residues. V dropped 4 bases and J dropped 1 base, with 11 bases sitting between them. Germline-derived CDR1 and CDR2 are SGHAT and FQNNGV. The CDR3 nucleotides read TGTGCCAGCAGCTCCCGTTTTGGTTCCTACGAGCAGTACTTC. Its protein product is CASSSRFGSYEQYF. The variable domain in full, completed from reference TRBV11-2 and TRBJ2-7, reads EAGVAQSPRYKIIEKRQSVAFWCNPISGHATLYWYQQILGQGPKLLIQFQNNGVVDDSQLPKDRFSAERLKGVDSTLKIQPAKLEDSAVYLCASSSRFGSYEQYFGPGTRLTVT.

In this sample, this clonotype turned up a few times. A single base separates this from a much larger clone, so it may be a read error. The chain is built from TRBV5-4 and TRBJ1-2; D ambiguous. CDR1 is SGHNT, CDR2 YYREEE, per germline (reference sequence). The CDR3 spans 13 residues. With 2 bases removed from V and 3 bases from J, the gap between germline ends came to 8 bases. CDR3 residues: CASSFVPDYGYTF. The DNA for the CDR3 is TGTGCCAGCAGCTTCGTACCCGACTATGGCTACACCTTC.

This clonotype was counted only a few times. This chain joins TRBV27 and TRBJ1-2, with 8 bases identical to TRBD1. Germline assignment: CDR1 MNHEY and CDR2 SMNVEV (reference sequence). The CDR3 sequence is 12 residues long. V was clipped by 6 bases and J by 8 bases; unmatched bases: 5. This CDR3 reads CASRLDRGGYTF. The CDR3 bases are TGTGCCAGCAGACTTGACAGGGGCGGCTACACCTTC.

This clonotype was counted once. As DNA, the CDR3 is TGTGCCAGCAGCCCCCGGGGTAGCGGGGCAGAGGACCAGTACTTC. Its protein product is CASSPRGSGAEDQYF. The chain couples TRBV9 to TRBJ2-5; the match to TRBD2 covers 8 bases. The CDR3 is 15 amino acids. CDR1 SGDLS and CDR2 YYNGEE come from the germline V gene. With 4 bases clipped from V and 10 bases from J, the junction kept 15 bases outside the gene matches. The entire variable domain, with the rest obtained from reference TRBV9 and TRBJ2-5, is as follows: DSGVTQTPKHLITATGQRVTLRCSPRSGDLSVYWYQQSLDQGLQFLIQYYNGEERAKGNILERFSAQQFPDLHSELNLSSLELGDSALYFCASSPRGSGAEDQYFGPGTRLLVL.

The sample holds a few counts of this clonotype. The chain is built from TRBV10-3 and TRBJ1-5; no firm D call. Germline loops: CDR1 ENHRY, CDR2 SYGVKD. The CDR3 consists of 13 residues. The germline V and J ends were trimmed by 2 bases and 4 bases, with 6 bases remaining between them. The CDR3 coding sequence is TGTGCCATCAGTGAGATGAGGAATCAGCCCCAGCATTTT. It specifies CAISEMRNQPQHF.

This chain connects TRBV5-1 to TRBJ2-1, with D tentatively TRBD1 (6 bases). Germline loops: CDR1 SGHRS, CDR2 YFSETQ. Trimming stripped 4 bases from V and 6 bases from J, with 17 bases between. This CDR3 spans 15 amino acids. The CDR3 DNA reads TGCGCCAGCAGCGGGCGGACAGAGACCACCAATGAGCAGTTCTTC. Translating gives CASSGRTETTNEQFF.

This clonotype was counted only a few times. CDR3 loop: CSARRSASQPQHF. The CDR3 nucleotides read TGCAGTGCTAGACGGAGTGCTAGCCAGCCCCAGCATTTT. The gene calls are TRBV20-1 and TRBJ1-5; D not certain. With 2 bases removed from V and 7 bases from J, the gap between germline ends came to 12 bases. The CDR3 consists of 13 residues. The germline gives CDR1 DFQATT, CDR2 SNEGSKA (reference sequence).

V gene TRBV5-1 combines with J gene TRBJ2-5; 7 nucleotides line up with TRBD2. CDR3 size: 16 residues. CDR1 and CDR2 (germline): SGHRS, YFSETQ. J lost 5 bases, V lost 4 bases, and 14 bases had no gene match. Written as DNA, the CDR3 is TGCGCCAGCAGCCCAGGACTAGTCGCGGGCGAGGAGACCCAGTACTTC. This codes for CASSPGLVAGEETQYF.

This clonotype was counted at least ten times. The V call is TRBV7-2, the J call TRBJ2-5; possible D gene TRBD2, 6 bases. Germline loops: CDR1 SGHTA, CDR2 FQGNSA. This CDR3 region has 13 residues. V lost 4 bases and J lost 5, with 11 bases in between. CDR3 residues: CASSSGVEETQYF. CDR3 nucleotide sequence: TGTGCCAGCAGCTCGGGAGTTGAGGAGACCCAGTACTTC.

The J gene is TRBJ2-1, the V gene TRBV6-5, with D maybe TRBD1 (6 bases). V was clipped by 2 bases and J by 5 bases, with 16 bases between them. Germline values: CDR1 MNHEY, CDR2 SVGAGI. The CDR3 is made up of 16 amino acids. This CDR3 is CASSYETGTLHNEQFF. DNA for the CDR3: TGTGCCAGCAGTTACGAAACCGGGACATTGCACAATGAGCAGTTCTTC.

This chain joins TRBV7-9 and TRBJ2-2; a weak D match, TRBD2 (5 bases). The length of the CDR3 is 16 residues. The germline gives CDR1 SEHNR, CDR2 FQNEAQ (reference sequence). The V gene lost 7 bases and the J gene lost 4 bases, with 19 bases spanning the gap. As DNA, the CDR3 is TGTGCCAGCAACGAGGGCGGGTTGACGGTCACCGGGGAGCTGTTTTTT. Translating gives CASNEGGLTVTGELFF.

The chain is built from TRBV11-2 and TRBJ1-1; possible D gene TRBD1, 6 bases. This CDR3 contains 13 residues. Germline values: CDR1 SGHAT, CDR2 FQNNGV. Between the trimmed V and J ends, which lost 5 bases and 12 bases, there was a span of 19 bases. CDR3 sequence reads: CASSNVGAPLPFF. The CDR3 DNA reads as TGTGCCAGCAGCAATGTGGGGGCCCCCCTACCTTTCTTT.

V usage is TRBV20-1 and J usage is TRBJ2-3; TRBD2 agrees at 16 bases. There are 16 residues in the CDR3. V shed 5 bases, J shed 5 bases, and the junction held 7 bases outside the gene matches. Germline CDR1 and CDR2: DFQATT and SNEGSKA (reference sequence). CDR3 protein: CSASLGLAGGQDTQYF. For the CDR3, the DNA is TGCAGTGCTTCCCTGGGACTAGCGGGGGGGCAAGATACGCAGTATTTT.

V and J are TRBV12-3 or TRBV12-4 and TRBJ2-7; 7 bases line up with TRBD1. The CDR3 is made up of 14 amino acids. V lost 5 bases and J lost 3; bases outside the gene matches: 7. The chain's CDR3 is CASSPTGFGYEQYF. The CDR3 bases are TGTGCCAGCAGTCCGACAGGGTTTGGCTACGAGCAGTACTTC.